Only a few counts were recorded for the clone carrying this T cell receptor beta chain. The antigen is undetermined. Only in-frame clones appear in the TCRdb table, and some are missing; sequencing was by immunoSEQ multiplex PCR. The sample holds around 35,000 clones; 93% are singletons and the top ten take 7% to 9.5%. The CDR3 loop spans 13 amino acids. Germline values: CDR1 SEHNR, CDR2 FQNEAQ (reference sequence). V dropped 3 bases and J dropped 8 bases, with 13 bases sitting between them. The sample comes from a study of T cells in localized non-small cell lung cancer. Study-wide results and limits: Clonality peaked in uninvolved adjacent lung rather than tumor. Because sequencing included only one region (of the tumor), heterogeneity remains possible. The study detected a median roughly 57 of the top 100 tumor clones in adjacent lung.

This specimen was peripheral blood, taken before any cancer treatment. The chain combines TRBV7-9 with TRBJ1-2; perhaps TRBD1 as D (5 bases). The clonotype was recovered from a female donor older than 55 with stage I lung adenocarcinoma. CDR3 sequence reads: CASSFPGLGGYTF. CDR3 DNA sequence: TGTGCCAGCAGCTTTCCGGGACTGGGAGGCTACACCTTC.